This TCR beta chain originates from a study of T cell responses to AZD1222 COVID-19 vaccine. Whole-study findings and limits: Only six or seven AZD1222 recipients tested seropositive at baseline. Across the whole spike, CD4 TCRs peaked at regions 160-218 and 743-854. Reportedly, close to half of spike-specific TCRs are directed against unmutated variant regions. White British people made up most donors, females outnumbered males, and clonal diversity was possibly underestimated.

TCRdb keeps only in-frame clones here, not all; method: immunoSEQ multiplex PCR. The repertoire includes about 160,000 clones, more than 75% of them detected once, and around 4.4% sits in the top ten. Comment on this clone: Its matching antigen is unknown.

Deletions cut 5 bases from V and 7 bases from J, with 17 bases between. CDR3 length: 14 amino acids. Germline lookup yields CDR1 SGHVS and CDR2 FNYEAQ. The chain employs TRBV7-6 and TRBJ1-1; D gene uncertain. The TCR originated in an adult who received the AZD1222 COVID-19 vaccine. This specimen was peripheral blood, taken 28 days after the second AZD1222 dose. The CDR3 DNA reads as TGTGCCAGCAGCCCCATGGCGGGAGCAGTTGAAGCTTTCTTT. Amino acids: CASSPMAGAVEAFF.